The T cell receptor (beta chain) described here comes from a study of type 1 regulatory T cells listed by TCRdb under 2021. In terms of the full investigation: An in vitro protocol by which a Tr1-enriched, alloantigen-specific CD4 T cell product named T-allo10 was generated was characterized in the study. Patients with hematological malignancies who were receiving allogeneic hematopoietic stem cell transplantation were the group in which T-allo10 was being clinically evaluated.

V and J lose 8 bases and 4 bases, and a span of 20 bases separates them. Sequences SGHNT (CDR1) and YYREEE (CDR2) are obtained from the germline V gene (reference sequence). The CDR3, cysteine through phenylalanine, is 15 amino acids long. Just the 45-base CDR3 DNA is kept, in frame starting at base 1. Instrument on record: Illumina MiSeq. The public reads were quality trimmed at Q25 with fastp and then assembled into clones with MiXCR by TCRdb, keeping productive beta chains. For every CDR3 protein sequence, its rows merge into one entry that carries the most common genes and DNA. Within this sample are tens of thousands of distinct CDR3 sequences, with roughly 72% of them counted one time only. In total, the top ten clones hold 11% to 15% of the sample. A word on this clonotype: Its antigen remains undetermined. Base qualities are missing; no much larger clone stands one base away.

According to the description, T-allo10 cells that came from the donor were anergic, were specific for host alloantigens, and could carry out alloantigen-specific suppression. Sequenced input: cultured T cells, either the whole culture or a sorted T cell fraction (not recorded which). The sample's cell subset or site label, in plain terms: Tr1-enriched cell product generated in vitro against host alloantigens. The chain was built from TRBV5-4 and TRBJ2-3; the D gene may be TRBD1 or TRBD2, since each aligns over 6 bases. This clonotype was obtained from a human donor in good health. The base sequence is TGTGCCAGTTGGATGGGGGGCAGGGGTGCAGATACGCAGTATTTT. Its amino acids are CASWMGGRGADTQYF.